This T cell receptor beta chain was documented in a study of shared clonotypes between healthy human individuals. Study overall: Donor composition was a couple of women and three men, aged 18 to 49.

The test was conducted at deep level. Splitting of each subset's genomic DNA was done evenly across several immunoSEQ plates. Assay: immunoSEQ multiplex PCR; the TCRdb copy retains only in-frame clones and omits some. The sample yields around 700,000 clones, under 80% seen once. Germline CDR1 reads MDHEN; CDR2 reads SYDVKM. Trimming stripped 6 bases from V and 2 bases from J, with 14 bases between. The CDR3 spans 15 residues. Within Nashville, Tennessee resided all donors, each a Caucasian adult. This chain uses TRBV28 with TRBJ1-5; D unresolved. This sequence originates from a woman aged 30 to 39 in good health. The sequenced sample consisted of memory CD4+ T cells sorted from blood. Subset defined: CD45RA-negative fraction. The CDR3 protein is CASRTGQVGNQPQHF. CDR3 in DNA: TGTGCCAGCAGAACCGGCCAAGTGGGCAATCAGCCCCAGCATTTT.